A single count supports the clone carrying this T cell receptor (beta chain). Its matching antigen is unknown. This sample was taken from a study of early T cells in non-severe SARS-CoV-2 infection. Background on the study: Whole-blood bulk RNA, unsorted, was sequenced, and chains were unpaired. Study-level findings and limits: Reliance on VDJdb matching favored anti-spike CD8 responses; private and CD4 specificities were missed.

Unique molecular identifiers (one per individual cDNA molecule) were attached. TCRdb passed the 5' RACE reads through MiXCR, listing each CDR3 protein once. This repertoire shows 69,000 or so distinct CDR3 sequences, roughly 9.4% found once; its top ten account for roughly 6%. The receptor was isolated from an adult who was a healthcare worker with PCR-confirmed SARS-CoV-2 infection or an uninfected control (not recorded which). Sequencing used whole blood.

The CDR3 is CASSLEQGPYEQYF. As DNA, the CDR3 is TGTGCCAGCAGCTTAGAACAGGGTCCCTACGAGCAGTACTTC. The V call is TRBV7-2, the J call TRBJ2-7; tentative D call: TRBD1 (6 bases). The CDR3 loop spans 14 amino acids. Trimming removed 1 base from V and 2 bases from J, with 9 bases in between. Germline CDR1 and CDR2: SGHTA and FQGNSA.